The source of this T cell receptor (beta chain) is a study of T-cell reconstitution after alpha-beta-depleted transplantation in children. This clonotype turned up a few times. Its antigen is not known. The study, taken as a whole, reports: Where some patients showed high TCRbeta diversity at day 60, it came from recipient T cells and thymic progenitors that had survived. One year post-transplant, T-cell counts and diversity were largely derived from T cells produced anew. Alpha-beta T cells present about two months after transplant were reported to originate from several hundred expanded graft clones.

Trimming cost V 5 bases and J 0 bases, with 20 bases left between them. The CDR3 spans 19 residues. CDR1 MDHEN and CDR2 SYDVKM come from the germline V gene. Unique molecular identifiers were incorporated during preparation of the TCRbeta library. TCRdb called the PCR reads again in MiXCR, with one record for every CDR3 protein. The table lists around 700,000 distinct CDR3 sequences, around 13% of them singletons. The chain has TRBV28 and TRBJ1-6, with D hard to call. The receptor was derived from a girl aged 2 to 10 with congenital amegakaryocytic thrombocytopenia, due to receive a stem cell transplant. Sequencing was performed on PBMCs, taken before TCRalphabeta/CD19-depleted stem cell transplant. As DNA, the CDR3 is TGTGCCAGCAGTCCCAGTGGGTTGTCGGCGCGCTCCTATAATTCACCCCTCCACTTT. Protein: CASSPSGLSARSYNSPLHF.